This is a list of T cell receptor beta chains from one sample in a study of blood T cell repertoires in COVID-19. The data were produced by immunoSEQ multiplex PCR, yet TCRdb's version contains in-frame clones alone and is incomplete. The top ten clones hold over 1.5% of a sample with a few hundred thousand clones, roughly 88% of them seen once. Sequenced sample: PBMCs or T cells enriched from blood (not recorded which). These receptors all stem from a woman between 50 and 59 years old who had recovered from COVID-19. CDR3s include the opening cysteine and the closing phenylalanine or tryptophan. D genes are given only for firm matches. Size is omitted from some rows. Given values are once, few, many or a class for expanded clones.

clone size	V gene	J gene	D gene	CDR3 protein	CDR3 DNA
.	TRBV7-2	TRBJ2-1	.	CASSLTQAYNEQFF	TGTGCCAGCAGCTTAACGCAGGCCTACAATGAGCAGTTCTTC
.	TRBV28	TRBJ1-1	.	CASSLGRVYLGLNTEAFF	TGTGCCAGCAGTTTAGGCCGCGTGTATTTGGGCTTGAACACTGAAGCTTTCTTT
.	TRBV7-3	TRBJ1-5	TRBD1	CASSLKGDSEKTSNQPQHF	TGTGCCAGCAGCTTAAAGGGGGACAGTGAGAAAACTAGCAATCAGCCCCAGCATTTT
.	TRBV27	TRBJ1-1	.	CASSSTGTGGTEAFF	TGTGCCAGCAGTTCTACCGGGACCGGGGGAACTGAAGCTTTCTTT
few	TRBV12-3/TRBV12-4	TRBJ2-1	.	CASSLQVNEQFF	TGTGCCAGCAGTCTCCAGGTAAATGAGCAGTTCTTC
.	TRBV19	TRBJ2-4	.	CASSNGQSHRDIQYF	TGTGCCAGTAGCAACGGACAGTCCCATAGAGACATTCAGTACTTC
.	TRBV7-2	TRBJ2-1	.	CASYKWGGGNEQFF	TGTGCCAGCTACAAGTGGGGAGGGGGAAATGAGCAGTTCTTC
many	TRBV29-1	TRBJ2-1	TRBD2	CSVSGGYSSYNEQFF	TGCAGCGTCTCCGGGGGGTATAGCTCCTACAATGAGCAGTTCTTC
.	TRBV29-1	TRBJ2-3	TRBD1	CSVGQGAGDTQYF	TGCAGCGTGGGACAGGGGGCCGGAGATACGCAGTATTTT
once	TRBV19	TRBJ1-1	.	CASSIVGRFEAFF	TGTGCCAGTAGTATAGTGGGGCGGTTTGAAGCTTTCTTT
.	TRBV19	TRBJ1-6	.	CASTTLAASNSPLHF	TGTGCCAGTACCACCCTGGCCGCCTCCAATTCACCCCTCCACTTT
.	TRBV19	TRBJ2-7	.	CASSIDRKGKREQYF	TGTGCCAGTAGTATAGATCGGAAGGGGAAACGCGAGCAGTACTTC
.	TRBV5-1	TRBJ2-5	.	CASSLGSQGQETQYF	TGCGCCAGCAGCTTGGGCAGCCAGGGTCAAGAGACCCAGTACTTC